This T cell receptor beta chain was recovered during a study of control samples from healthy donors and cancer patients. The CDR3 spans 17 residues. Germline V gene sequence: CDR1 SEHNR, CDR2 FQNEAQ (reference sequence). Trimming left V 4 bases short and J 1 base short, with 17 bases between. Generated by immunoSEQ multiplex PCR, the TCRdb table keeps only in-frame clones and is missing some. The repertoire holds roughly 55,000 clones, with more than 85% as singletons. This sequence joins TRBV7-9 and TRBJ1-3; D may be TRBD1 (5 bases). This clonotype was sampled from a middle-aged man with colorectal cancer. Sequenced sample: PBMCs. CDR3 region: CASSYGTTGWSGNTIYF. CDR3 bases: TGTGCCAGCAGCTACGGGACGACCGGATGGTCTGGAAACACCATATATTTT.